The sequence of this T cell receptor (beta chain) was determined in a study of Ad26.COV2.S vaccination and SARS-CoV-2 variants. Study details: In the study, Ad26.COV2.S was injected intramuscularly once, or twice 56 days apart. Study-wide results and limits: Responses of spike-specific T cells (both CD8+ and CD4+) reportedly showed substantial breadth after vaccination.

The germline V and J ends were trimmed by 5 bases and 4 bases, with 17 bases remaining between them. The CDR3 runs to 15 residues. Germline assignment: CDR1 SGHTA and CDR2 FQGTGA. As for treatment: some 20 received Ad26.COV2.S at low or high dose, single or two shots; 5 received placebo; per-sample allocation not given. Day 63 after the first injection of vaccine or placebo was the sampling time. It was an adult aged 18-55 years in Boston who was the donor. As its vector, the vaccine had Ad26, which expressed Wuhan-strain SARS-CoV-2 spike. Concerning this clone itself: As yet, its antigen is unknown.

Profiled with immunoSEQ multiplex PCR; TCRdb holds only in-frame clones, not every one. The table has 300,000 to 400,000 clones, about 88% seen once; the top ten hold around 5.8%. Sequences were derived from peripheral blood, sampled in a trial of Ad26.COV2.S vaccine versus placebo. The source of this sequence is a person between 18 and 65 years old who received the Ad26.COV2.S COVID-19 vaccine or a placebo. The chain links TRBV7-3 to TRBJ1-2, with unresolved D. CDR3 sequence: CASSPRREASYGYTF. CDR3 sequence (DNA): TGTGCCAGCAGCCCACGAAGAGAGGCCTCCTATGGCTACACCTTC.